This TCR beta chain was recorded in a study of cytomegalovirus exposure and HLA in healthy donors. PCR used 60 Vbeta primers and 13 Jbeta primers. TCRdb's copy holds only in-frame clones and misses some; the assay was immunoSEQ multiplex PCR. The sample consists of 120,000 to 150,000 clones, over 70% of them appearing once. Looked up from germline, CDR1 is LNHNV and CDR2 is YYDKDF (reference sequence). The germline V and J ends were trimmed by 0 bases and 14 bases, with 21 bases remaining between them. The CDR3 sequence is 15 residues long. This receptor was identified in a male donor in good health and CMV-seronegative. What was sequenced was PBMCs. This chain links TRBV15 with TRBJ2-3; D perhaps matches TRBD1 (5 bases). CDR3 coding DNA: TGTGCCACCAGCAGAGATCGAATTCTAGGGGCCTTGCGGTATTTT. Protein: CATSRDRILGALRYF.